These 8 T cell receptor beta chains originate from one sample sequenced in a study of control samples from healthy donors and cancer patients. Measured with immunoSEQ multiplex PCR; TCRdb has only the in-frame clones, and not every one. The sample consists of about 85,000 clones, 85% to 90% of them appearing once. What was sequenced was blood. The receptors were gathered from an older woman in good health.

This chain links TRBV7-9 with TRBJ1-4; the D gene is possibly TRBD1 (5 bases). V lost 5 bases, J lost 5 bases, and 18 bases lay in between. The CDR3 loop spans 16 amino acids. Germline values: CDR1 SEHNR, CDR2 FQNEAQ (reference sequence). CDR3 DNA: TGTGCCAGCAGCGGACCGGGACCGACACAGAATGAAAAACTGTTTTTT. It specifies CASSGPGPTQNEKLFF.

This chain uses TRBV2 with TRBJ2-5; tentatively, D is TRBD2 (6 bases). V lost 4 bases to trimming and J lost 6 bases, with 12 bases between them. The CDR3 has 13 amino acids. Germline V gene lookup returns CDR1 SNHLY and CDR2 FYNNEI. The CDR3 protein is CASSVGGMKTQYF. CDR3 bases: TGTGCCAGCAGTGTTGGCGGGATGAAGACCCAGTACTTC.

The chain employs TRBV5-8 and TRBJ2-4; D may be TRBD1 or TRBD2 (5 bases each). CDR1 is SGHTS, CDR2 YDEGEE, per germline. The CDR3 has 13 amino acids. V dropped 2 bases and J dropped 5 bases, with 8 bases sitting between them. The CDR3 here is CASSFWDQNIQYF. In nucleotides, the CDR3 is TGTGCCAGCAGCTTCTGGGACCAAAACATTCAGTACTTC.

This chain connects TRBV18 to TRBJ2-5; no clear D. The CDR3 is 16 residues long. Trimming took off 1 base at V and 1 base at J, with 13 bases between the two ends. Germline values: CDR1 KGHSH, CDR2 LQKENI. CDR3 in DNA: TGTGCCAGCTCACCACTGAGTCGTATCAGCCAAGAGACCCAGTACTTC. Its translation: CASSPLSRISQETQYF.

The chain has TRBV9 and TRBJ2-7; TRBD2 agrees at 8 bases. The CDR3 has 16 residues. V lost 4 bases to trimming and J lost 2 bases; unmatched junction nucleotides: 11. The germline CDR1 and CDR2 sequences are SGDLS and YYNGEE. CDR3 in DNA: TGTGCCAGCAGCCACATTTCAACTAGCGGTCCCTACGAGCAGTACTTC. Amino acid sequence: CASSHISTSGPYEQYF.

The CDR3 DNA follows: TGCGCCAGCAGCTTAATAGCGGGGGCCGGCTACAATGAGCAGTTCTTC. This translates into CASSLIAGAGYNEQFF. The chain has TRBV5-1 and TRBJ2-1, with TRBD2 identical over 9 bases. The CDR3 consists of 16 residues. Germline V lookup: CDR1 SGHRS, CDR2 YFSETQ. Trimming cost V 2 bases and J 3 bases; bases outside gene matches: 6.

This clone is judged medium-sized. This chain joins TRBV5-4 and TRBJ1-3, with no clear D. CDR3 length: 13 amino acids. Looked up from germline, CDR1 is SGHNT and CDR2 is YYREEE (reference sequence). V lost 0 bases, J lost 4 bases, and 5 bases lay in between. The CDR3 DNA is TGTGCCAGCAGCTTGGCCCAGGGAAACACCATATATTTT. This codes for CASSLAQGNTIYF. Full variable domain (missing parts from reference TRBV5-4 and TRBJ1-3): ETGVTQSPTHLIKTRGQQVTLRCSSQSGHNTVSWYQQALGQGPQFIFQYYREEENGRGNFPPRFSGLQFPNYSSELNVNALELDDSALYLCASSLAQGNTIYFGEGSWLTVV.

This clone is a singleton in its sample. The rearrangement uses TRBV19 and TRBJ1-5; D not certain. Looked up from germline, CDR1 is LNHDA and CDR2 is SQIVND (reference sequence). V lost 2 bases to trimming and J lost 0 bases, with 11 bases between them. The CDR3 runs 16 residues. The CDR3 here is CASSIMGGISNQPQHF. The CDR3 region has the DNA TGTGCCAGTAGTATAATGGGAGGGATTAGCAATCAGCCCCAGCATTTT.